This is a list of T cell receptor beta chains from one sample in a study of blood T cell repertoires in COVID-19. Only in-frame clones appear in the TCRdb table, and some are missing; sequencing was by immunoSEQ multiplex PCR. The repertoire holds 100,000 to 150,000 clones, with roughly 80% as singletons. The sequencing sample was made of peripheral blood. The receptors were sampled from a man aged 55-75 years with acute or convalescent COVID-19. Both conserved end residues are part of each CDR3.

j_call: TRBJ1-1
v_call: TRBV29-1
cdr3_aa: CSGTQNTEAFF

j_call: TRBJ1-1
v_call: TRBV7-9
cdr3_aa: CASSEAGPPTAFF

j_call: TRBJ2-7
v_call: TRBV28
cdr3_aa: CASSLESAGGHEQYF

j_call: TRBJ1-1
v_call: TRBV19
cdr3_aa: CASSIPYLSTEAFF

j_call: TRBJ1-3
v_call: TRBV5-1
cdr3_aa: CASSFGDSGNTIYF

j_call: TRBJ1-1
v_call: TRBV7-9
cdr3_aa: CASSLAGWGSRKLNTEAFF

j_call: TRBJ1-1
v_call: TRBV3-1/TRBV3-2
cdr3_aa: CASSPQGNSWRTEAFF

j_call: TRBJ2-1
v_call: TRBV10-2
cdr3_aa: CASMTSGDEQFF

j_call: TRBJ2-1
v_call: TRBV5-6
cdr3_aa: CASSFRANEQFF

j_call: TRBJ1-1
v_call: TRBV3-1/TRBV3-2
cdr3_aa: CASSQGAQNTEAFF

j_call: TRBJ2-7
v_call: TRBV7-6
cdr3_aa: CASSPVGQAREQYF

j_call: TRBJ1-2
v_call: TRBV18
cdr3_aa: CASSPRDRAGYTF

j_call: TRBJ2-1
v_call: TRBV27
cdr3_aa: CASSGTGVSTYNEQFF

j_call: TRBJ1-1
v_call: TRBV2
cdr3_aa: CASSATGINTEAFF

j_call: TRBJ2-3
v_call: TRBV5-6
cdr3_aa: CASSSWTSGRVADTQYF

j_call: TRBJ1-6
v_call: TRBV3-1/TRBV3-2
cdr3_aa: CASSFALGAYNSPLHF

j_call: TRBJ2-2
v_call: TRBV5-1
cdr3_aa: CASSFGTLNTGELFF

j_call: TRBJ2-1
v_call: TRBV6-5
cdr3_aa: CASSQRGGYNEQFF

j_call: TRBJ1-2
v_call: TRBV6-5
cdr3_aa: CASSYSSSDYGYTF

j_call: TRBJ2-1
v_call: TRBV18
cdr3_aa: CASSKDYNNEQFF

j_call: TRBJ2-1
v_call: TRBV28
cdr3_aa: CASSRTASSYNEQFF

j_call: TRBJ1-2
v_call: TRBV29-1
cdr3_aa: CSVVELYGYTF

j_call: TRBJ1-1
v_call: TRBV12-3/TRBV12-4
cdr3_aa: CASTIWGDTEAFF

j_call: TRBJ2-1
v_call: TRBV29-1
cdr3_aa: CSTGGGSYNEQFF

j_call: TRBJ1-5
v_call: TRBV6-1
cdr3_aa: CASSEQYSNQPQHF

j_call: TRBJ2-3
v_call: TRBV5-6
cdr3_aa: CASSWGTGRDTQYF

j_call: TRBJ1-2
v_call: TRBV5-6
cdr3_aa: CASSYRGADIYTF

j_call: TRBJ2-5
v_call: TRBV15
cdr3_aa: CATSRDVRLAGGWQETQYF

j_call: TRBJ2-3
v_call: TRBV24-1
cdr3_aa: CATSGGQRGTQYF

j_call: TRBJ1-5
v_call: TRBV29-1
cdr3_aa: CSFKTDPGQPQHF

j_call: TRBJ1-1
v_call: TRBV4-1
cdr3_aa: CASSQDRVLMSTEAFF

j_call: TRBJ2-7
v_call: TRBV12-3/TRBV12-4
cdr3_aa: CASSLKAGGEQYF

j_call: TRBJ2-3
v_call: TRBV30
cdr3_aa: CAWSVLAPDTQYF

j_call: TRBJ1-1
v_call: TRBV4-2
cdr3_aa: CASSQDKGLNTEAFF

j_call: TRBJ2-7
v_call: TRBV6-1
cdr3_aa: CASSEGGRGDYEQYF

j_call: TRBJ2-5
v_call: TRBV9
cdr3_aa: CASSARLAGEETQYF

j_call: TRBJ1-3
v_call: TRBV15
cdr3_aa: CATSRDLASSGNTIYF

j_call: TRBJ2-2
v_call: TRBV19
cdr3_aa: CASRGLTSGVVGELFF

j_call: TRBJ1-2
v_call: TRBV14
cdr3_aa: CASSQTTGSYGYTF

j_call: TRBJ1-1
v_call: TRBV3-1/TRBV3-2
cdr3_aa: CASSSYRNDPEAFF

j_call: TRBJ2-5
v_call: TRBV2
cdr3_aa: CASIQTRPLGEETQYF

j_call: TRBJ2-3
v_call: TRBV9
cdr3_aa: CASSWLAGGLSTDTQYF

j_call: TRBJ1-3
v_call: TRBV6-6
cdr3_aa: CASSYRDPGNTIYF

j_call: TRBJ1-1
v_call: TRBV5-1
cdr3_aa: CASSRDSHMNTEAFF

j_call: TRBJ1-2
v_call: TRBV24-1
cdr3_aa: CATSAQGYGYTF

j_call: TRBJ1-2
v_call: TRBV5-1
cdr3_aa: CASSLVAGLDYGYTF

j_call: TRBJ2-3
v_call: TRBV5-1
cdr3_aa: CASSFSGSSWDTQYF

j_call: TRBJ1-4
v_call: TRBV5-5
cdr3_aa: CASSPRVFNEKLFF

j_call: TRBJ2-1
v_call: TRBV7-2
cdr3_aa: CASSSPGQGDEQFF

j_call: TRBJ2-2
v_call: TRBV7-9
cdr3_aa: CASSKQGNTGELFF

j_call: TRBJ2-7
v_call: TRBV5-1
cdr3_aa: CASRLRTEGTYEQYF